This T cell receptor (beta chain) was captured in a study of blood T cell repertoires in COVID-19. In the authors' workflow: By means of reference gene primer amplification, nucleated cell counts were estimated. Generated by immunoSEQ multiplex PCR, the TCRdb table keeps only in-frame clones and is missing some. Clone size and the V and J calls come from that table; the DNA yielded D and trimming. The sample contains about 190,000 clones, more than 70% of which appear only once. The CDR3 totals 14 residues. Germline CDR1 SGHRS, CDR2 YFSETQ. The V end was cut by 5 bases, the J end by 4 bases, with 15 bases between.

This chain uses TRBV5-1 with TRBJ2-5; no clear D gene. This clonotype was sampled from a man aged 50 to 59 with active or convalescent COVID-19. The specimen sequenced was peripheral blood. The CDR3 coding sequence is TGCGCCAGCAGTCCAACGGGTCTTAGAGAGACCCAGTACTTC. Its translation is CASSPTGLRETQYF.